Listed below are T cell receptor beta chains from one sample, sequenced in a study of shared clonotypes between healthy human individuals. Generated by immunoSEQ multiplex PCR, the TCRdb table keeps only in-frame clones and is missing some. Altogether about 2 million clones are present, 85% to 95% being singletons, with the ten largest covering more than 0.1%. Specimen: naive CD4+ T cells sorted from blood. The receptors stem from a young man in good health. The CDR3 runs from the conserved cysteine through the conserved F or W. The D gene is left open where the match is weak. Clone size is stated in some rows and not others, as once, few, many or a class when expanded.

clone_size	v_call	d_call	j_call	cdr3_aa	cdr3_nt
-	TRBV14	TRBD1	TRBJ1-3	CASSHLRTGTGNTIYF	TGTGCCAGCAGCCATCTGCGGACAGGGACTGGAAACACCATATATTTT
-	TRBV28	-	TRBJ1-5	CASRYTGWDQPQHF	TGTGCCAGCAGGTATACAGGTTGGGACCAGCCCCAGCATTTT
-	TRBV28	-	TRBJ2-1	CASSFGAIGANEQFF	TGTGCCAGCAGTTTTGGGGCCATAGGGGCTAATGAGCAGTTCTTC
-	TRBV7-2	TRBD2	TRBJ2-5	CASSPPPGLAGETQYF	TGTGCCAGCAGCCCACCACCCGGACTAGCGGGAGAGACCCAGTACTTC
-	TRBV6-1	-	TRBJ1-1	CASSEAPTGLTEAFF	TGTGCCAGCAGTGAAGCCCCCACGGGGCTAACTGAAGCTTTCTTT
-	TRBV14	-	TRBJ1-1	CASSQESRGTEAFF	TGTGCCAGCAGCCAAGAATCGCGGGGCACTGAAGCTTTCTTT
-	TRBV4-3	TRBD1	TRBJ2-7	CASSQDGARGSEQYF	TGCGCCAGCAGCCAAGACGGGGCCAGGGGGAGCGAGCAGTACTTC
-	TRBV19	-	TRBJ2-4	CASSIELAKNIQYF	TGTGCCAGTAGTATCGAACTAGCCAAAAACATTCAGTACTTC
-	TRBV27	-	TRBJ2-5	CASSSADLARVSQYF	TGTGCCAGCAGTTCCGCAGATTTGGCCCGCGTCTCCCAGTACTTC
-	TRBV6-1	TRBD1	TRBJ1-1	CASIPGQANTEAFF	TGTGCCAGCATTCCGGGACAGGCGAACACTGAAGCTTTCTTT
-	TRBV18	-	TRBJ1-1	CASSPPVPTEAFF	TGTGCCAGCTCACCACCGGTACCCACTGAAGCTTTCTTT
-	TRBV28	TRBD1	TRBJ2-2	CASTGTGKGTGELFF	TGTGCCAGCACTGGGACAGGGAAAGGCACCGGGGAGCTGTTTTTT
-	TRBV29-1	-	TRBJ2-1	CRNSLSNEQFF	TGCAGGAACTCGCTTTCCAATGAGCAGTTCTTC
-	TRBV10-3	TRBD1	TRBJ2-3	CAIRQGANTDTQYF	TGTGCCATCAGGCAGGGGGCGAACACAGATACGCAGTATTTT
-	TRBV4-1	-	TRBJ2-2	CASSQGTANTGELFF	TGCGCCAGCAGCCAAGGGACAGCCAACACCGGGGAGCTGTTTTTT
-	TRBV10-1	TRBD1	TRBJ1-3	CASTPGQGGNTIYF	TGCGCCAGCACTCCGGGACAGGGAGGAAACACCATATATTTT
-	TRBV6-5	-	TRBJ2-5	CASSYGRGKYQETQYF	TGTGCCAGCAGTTACGGGCGGGGAAAGTACCAAGAGACCCAGTACTTC
-	TRBV7-2	-	TRBJ1-5	CASSFGLQGINQPQHF	TGTGCCAGCAGCTTCGGTCTGCAGGGGATCAATCAGCCCCAGCATTTT
-	TRBV10-2	-	TRBJ2-7	CASSESAYYQQYF	TGCGCCAGCAGTGAGTCGGCCTACTACCAGCAGTACTTC
once	TRBV5-4	-	TRBJ2-3	CASSTGPTSTDTQYF	TGTGCCAGCAGCACGGGACCTACTAGCACAGATACGCAGTATTTT
-	TRBV10-1	TRBD1	TRBJ1-5	CASSVNDRGTNQPQHF	TGCGCCAGCAGTGTTAACGACAGGGGCACCAATCAGCCCCAGCATTTT
-	TRBV7-2	TRBD2	TRBJ2-5	CASSLAAGEGETQYF	TGTGCCAGCAGCTTAGCGGCGGGAGAGGGAGAGACCCAGTACTTC